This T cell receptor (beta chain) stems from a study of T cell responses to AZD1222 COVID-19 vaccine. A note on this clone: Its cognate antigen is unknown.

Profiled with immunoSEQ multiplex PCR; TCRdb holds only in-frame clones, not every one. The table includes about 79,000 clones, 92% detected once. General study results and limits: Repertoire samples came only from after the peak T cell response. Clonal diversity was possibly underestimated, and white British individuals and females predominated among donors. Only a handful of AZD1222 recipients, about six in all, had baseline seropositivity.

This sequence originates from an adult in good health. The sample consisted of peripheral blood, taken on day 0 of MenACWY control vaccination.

CDR3 sequence: CASSELRKADPYGYTF. CDR3 sequence (DNA): TGTGCCAGCAGTGAATTACGCAAGGCAGACCCATATGGCTACACCTTC. The genes are TRBV6-1 and TRBJ1-2; no reliable D call. The germline CDR1 and CDR2 sequences are MNHNS and SASEGT. V shed 2 bases and J shed 5 bases, with 18 bases lying between them. The CDR3 extends over 16 amino acids.